This T cell receptor beta chain stems from a study of blood T cell repertoires in COVID-19. In the study overall: From the United States, Italy and Spain came samples of acute and convalescent COVID-19.

The participants were between about 18 and 90 years old and came from about two dozen US areas. Allocation to cohorts depended on clinical history reported by the participants. Germline V gene lookup returns CDR1 LGHNA and CDR2 YNFKEQ. Trimming shortened V by 0 bases and J by 1 base, and 6 bases separated the two germline ends. This CDR3 has 14 amino acids. In the authors' workflow: Quantification of nucleated cells was approximated via reference gene primer amplification. Repertoires were generated with immunoSEQ multiplex PCR, while TCRdb's copy carries only in-frame clones and drops some. V and J calls and clone size follow that table, whereas D and trimming were derived from the DNA. The table records 200,000 or so clones, more than 70% of them present only once.

The sequenced material came from PBMCs or T cells enriched from blood (not recorded which). The rearrangement joins TRBV4-2 to TRBJ2-5, with no clear D. The clonotype originates from a woman in her forties with acute COVID-19. The CDR3 DNA is TGTGCCAGCAGCCAAGACCCCTCCCAAGAGACCCAGTACTTC. Its translation is CASSQDPSQETQYF.